The clone carrying this T cell receptor (beta chain) showed up many times. What it binds is unknown. The data were obtained in a study of CD8 T cells in ankylosing spondylitis. TCRdb reprocessed the 5' RACE reads via MiXCR and lists one record per CDR3 protein. The sample yields 250,000 or so distinct CDR3 sequences, 24% seen once. V dropped 1 base and J dropped 8 bases, with 9 bases sitting between them. Germline assignment: CDR1 SQVTM and CDR2 ANQGSEA. The CDR3 spans 12 residues. Study conclusions and caveats: Disease-linked clones bore a CD8+ phenotype, appearing relatively rarely in peripheral blood. Blood of patients with ankylosing spondylitis appeared to be characterized by a TCR beta motif of eight highly homologous variants.

The chain couples TRBV29-1 to TRBJ2-1, with D perhaps being TRBD1 or TRBD2 (5 bases each). Sequencing was done on a sample of blood, either unsorted or a sorted T cell fraction (not recorded which). The clonotype originates from a male donor with ankylosing spondylitis or in good health (not recorded which). The CDR3: CSVEVGGHEQFF. The CDR3, as DNA: TGCAGCGTTGAAGTTGGGGGACATGAGCAGTTCTTC.